This T cell receptor beta chain is drawn from a study of T cell clonality in common variable immunodeficiency. Study results and caveats: Fewer deletions and N-nucleotide insertions were reportedly seen in common variable immunodeficiency TCR beta sequences.

Sequencing used immunoSEQ multiplex PCR; TCRdb keeps in-frame clones, though not all of them. The sample's table shows over 15,000 clones. The length of the CDR3 is 14 residues. Per germline, CDR1 SGHTA and CDR2 FQGNSA. V shed 5 bases and J 2 bases; nucleotides not matched to a gene: 6. Measured by frequency, this clone is medium-sized. Its antigen is currently unknown. The CDR3 is cut off 3 residues early in the read; its end comes from the germline J gene. The sample comprised peripheral blood mononuclear cells. The chain employs TRBV7-2 and TRBJ2-7, with 7 bases fitting TRBD1. This clonotype was obtained from a human donor with common variable immunodeficiency. The DNA read from the CDR3 is TGTGCCAGCAGCCGACGACAGGGCCCCTACGAG. Translated, it gives CASSRRQGPYE. In full, the CDR3 is CASSRRQGPYEQYF.